Following are 17 T cell receptor beta chains from one sample sequenced in a study of shared clonotypes between healthy human individuals. Clones were sequenced by immunoSEQ multiplex PCR, and TCRdb holds only the in-frame ones, with some missing. The sample yields 2 million to 2.5 million clones, approximately 96% seen once. The source material was naive CD4+ T cells sorted from blood. The sample's subset: CD45RA+ positively selected. The receptor set was obtained from a man between 18 and 29 years old in good health.

The CDR3 loop reads CASSLGGGEKLFF. In DNA form, the CDR3 reads TGTGCCAGCAGCTTGGGGGGTGGCGAAAAACTGTTTTTT. The chain uses TRBV5-4 and TRBJ1-4; the D is unclear. The V and J ends lost 0 bases and 8 bases respectively, with 8 bases between them. CDR1 and CDR2 (germline): SGHNT, YYREEE (reference sequence). The CDR3 length is 13 residues.

The chain is built from TRBV13 and TRBJ2-7; D possibly corresponds to TRBD1 (5 bases). The CDR3 is 15 residues long. The V gene's germline CDR1 is PRHDT and CDR2 FYEKMQ (reference sequence). V lost 5 bases and J lost 4, with 18 bases in between. The CDR3 DNA follows: TGTGCCAGCAGCATAAGGGGCGCCGGATATTACGAGCAGTACTTC. This translates into CASSIRGAGYYEQYF.

The chain uses TRBV6-1 and TRBJ1-3; possibly TRBD1 for D (5 bases). Trimming stripped 8 bases from V and 4 bases from J, with 18 bases between. The CDR3 has 15 amino acids. CDR1 is MNHNS, CDR2 SASEGT, per germline. The CDR3 coding sequence is TGTGCCAGCCTTGGGTTTCCCAGGGACGGAAACACCATATATTTT. Residues: CASLGFPRDGNTIYF.

The CDR3, as DNA: TGTGCCAGCAGAAGACGCGAAGCTCACACCGGGGAGCTGTTTTTT. Translation: CASRRREAHTGELFF. The chain joins TRBV5-6 to TRBJ2-2; D is uncertain. Germline CDR1 SGHDT, CDR2 YYEEEE. The CDR3 has 15 amino acids. The V end was cut by 5 bases, the J end by 3 bases, with 14 bases between. The full variable domain, its missing parts supplied by reference TRBV5-6 and TRBJ2-2, is DAGVTQSPTHLIKTRGQQVTLRCSPKSGHDTVSWYQQALGQGPQFIFQYYEEEERQRGNFPDRFSGHQFPNYSSELNVNALLLGDSALYLCASRRREAHTGELFFGEGSRLTVL.

A single count supports this clone. This chain links TRBV12-5 with TRBJ2-1; 9 nucleotides agree with TRBD2. The CDR3 extends over 20 amino acids. Germline V gene sequence: CDR1 LGHNT, CDR2 FRNRAP. The V segment lost 0 bases and the J segment 3 bases; nucleotides outside the gene matches: 15. This CDR3 is CASGLVDKGGRALLYNEQFF. DNA for the CDR3: TGTGCTAGTGGTTTGGTAGACAAGGGCGGGAGGGCCCTCCTCTACAATGAGCAGTTCTTC.

V and J are TRBV19 and TRBJ2-7; 7 bases align to TRBD1. The CDR3 loop spans 15 amino acids. Trimming removed 4 bases from V and 3 bases from J; junction bases left unmatched: 9. Germline V CDR1 and CDR2: LNHDA, SQIVND (reference sequence). CDR3 sequence reads: CASSTSGTAGYEQYF. The DNA for the CDR3 is TGTGCCAGTAGTACCTCCGGGACAGCCGGCTACGAGCAGTACTTC.

The chain combines TRBV2 with TRBJ1-6, with unresolved D. In germline, CDR1 is SNHLY, CDR2 FYNNEI. This CDR3 has 15 residues. Trimming removed 4 bases from V and 7 bases from J, with 14 bases in between. The CDR3: CASSASSKGNSPLHF. The CDR3, as DNA: TGTGCCAGCAGTGCGTCCAGCAAAGGAAATTCACCCCTCCACTTT. The entire variable domain, with the rest obtained from reference TRBV2 and TRBJ1-6, is as follows: EPEVTQTPSHQVTQMGQEVILRCVPISNHLYFYWYRQILGQKVEFLVSFYNNEISEKSEIFDDQFSVERPDGSNFTLKIRSTKLEDSAMYFCASSASSKGNSPLHFGNGTRLTVT.

V and J are TRBV5-6 and TRBJ2-7, with TRBD2 identical over 13 bases. Germline CDR1 SGHDT, CDR2 YYEEEE. The CDR3 sequence is 17 residues long. V dropped 4 bases and J dropped 3; count of bases not matched to a gene: 10. The CDR3 DNA sequence: TGTGCCAGCAGCCAAGGACTAGCGGGAGCGGAACGCTACGAGCAGTACTTC. This gives the protein CASSQGLAGAERYEQYF.

The chain has TRBV5-1 and TRBJ1-2, with TRBD1 matching over 8 bases. CDR1 SGHRS and CDR2 YFSETQ come from the germline V gene. J was trimmed by 8 bases and V by 4 bases; bases with no gene match: 19. This CDR3 contains 17 residues. CDR3 nucleotides: TGCGCCAGCAGCCCACAAGAGATACCGGACAGGGATCGAGGCTACACCTTC. Translation gives CASSPQEIPDRDRGYTF.

The chain recombines TRBV28 with TRBJ2-1, with D possibly matching TRBD1 (6 bases). Trimming stripped 6 bases from V and 3 bases from J, with 21 bases between. CDR1 is MDHEN and CDR2 is SYDVKM in the germline V gene. The CDR3 totals 17 residues. The CDR3 region is CASRLLGPGHNYNEQFF. Written as DNA, the CDR3 is TGTGCCAGCAGGCTTTTAGGTCCGGGACATAACTACAATGAGCAGTTCTTC.

The chain carries TRBV29-1 and TRBJ1-1; no reliable D call. Germline CDR1 and CDR2: SQVTM and ANQGSEA. The CDR3 has 13 residues. Trimming removed 6 bases from V and 4 bases from J, with 15 bases in between. CDR3: CSVAKAGGTEAFF. CDR3 nucleotide sequence: TGCAGCGTCGCTAAGGCTGGAGGCACTGAAGCTTTCTTT.

Concerning this clone: Other DNA variants within this sample encode the same CDR3. The chain recombines TRBV7-8 with TRBJ2-5; D may be TRBD1 (5 bases). CDR3 size: 13 residues. Germline assignment: CDR1 SGHVS and CDR2 FQNEAQ. V was cut by 0 bases and J by 4 bases, with 6 bases left in between. The CDR3 DNA is TGTGCCAGCAGCTTAGCTAGGGGAGAGACCCAGTACTTC. Translation: CASSLARGETQYF.

V is TRBV18 and J is TRBJ1-5, with 7 bases lining up with TRBD1. After removal of 1 base from V and 6 bases from J, the junction contained 3 bases not matched to a gene. The CDR3 loop spans 14 amino acids. Germline V gene sequence: CDR1 KGHSH, CDR2 LQKENI. The chain's CDR3 is CASSPQGARQPQHF. The CDR3 coding sequence is TGTGCCAGCTCACCACAGGGGGCCCGTCAGCCCCAGCATTTT.

The chain couples TRBV6-1 to TRBJ1-5; the D is unclear. The V end lost 7 bases, the J end lost 3 bases, and 16 bases lay between the germline ends. CDR3 length: 15 amino acids. Per the germline V gene, CDR1 is MNHNS and CDR2 is SASEGT. The CDR3 sequence is CASNPFGRDNQPQHF. CDR3 nucleotides: TGTGCCAGCAATCCCTTTGGACGGGACAATCAGCCCCAGCATTTT.

This sequence joins TRBV10-3 and TRBJ2-2; TRBD2 aligns across 9 bases. From germline, CDR1 is ENHRY and CDR2 SYGVKD. The length of the CDR3 is 15 residues. After removal of 6 bases from V and 3 bases from J, the junction contained 5 bases not matched to a gene. This CDR3 is CAIRLAGADTGELFF. The CDR3 DNA reads TGTGCCATCAGGTTAGCGGGAGCGGACACCGGGGAGCTGTTTTTT.

The CDR3 sequence is CASSPQGMVPYEQYF. The CDR3 DNA follows: TGTGCCAGCAGTCCACAGGGGATGGTTCCCTACGAGCAGTACTTC. The rearrangement joins TRBV27 to TRBJ2-7, with 7 bases aligning to TRBD1. This CDR3 contains 15 residues. Losses at the gene ends were 5 bases for V and 2 bases for J; bases not matched to a gene: 9. The germline gives CDR1 MNHEY, CDR2 SMNVEV (reference sequence).

The chain links TRBV30 to TRBJ2-2; D possibly matches TRBD1 or TRBD2 (6 bases each). The V end was cut by 0 bases, the J end by 7 bases, with 12 bases between. The germline gives CDR1 GTSNPN, CDR2 SVGIG (reference sequence). The CDR3 sequence is 14 residues long. This chain's CDR3 is CAWSVPGGGGELFF. The CDR3 DNA is TGTGCCTGGAGTGTACCCGGGGGCGGCGGGGAGCTGTTTTTT.